The rows below give T cell receptor beta chains drawn from one sample of a study of blood T cell repertoires in COVID-19. Repertoires were generated with immunoSEQ multiplex PCR, while TCRdb's copy carries only in-frame clones and drops some. The sample shows around 300,000 clones, 80% to 90% of them seen only once. The sample taken for sequencing was PBMCs or T cells enriched from blood (not recorded which). These receptors were obtained from a woman in her twenties or thirties who had recovered from COVID-19. Both conserved end residues are part of each CDR3. A D gene is named only where the DNA matches it firmly. A clone size is listed for some rows: how often the clone was seen (once, few, many), or a class if it is expanded.

clone size	D gene	V gene	J gene	CDR3 DNA	CDR3 protein
-	-	TRBV5-1	TRBJ2-7	TGCGCCAGCAGTCCTCAGGCCCCTCCACGCTCCTACGAGCAGTACTTC	CASSPQAPPRSYEQYF
few	-	TRBV6-1	TRBJ1-5	TGTGCCAGCAGTGAAGCGTGGAGGGCCAATCAGCCCCAGCATTTT	CASSEAWRANQPQHF
-	-	TRBV27	TRBJ1-4	TGTGCCAGCAGTTTATTCGGTGAAAAACTGTTTTTT	CASSLFGEKLFF
-	TRBD1	TRBV19	TRBJ1-5	TGTGCCAGTGCGCCCCAGGCAGGGGGCGATCAGCCCCAGCATTTT	CASAPQAGGDQPQHF
-	-	TRBV6-1	TRBJ1-2	TGTGCCAGCAGTGAAGAAGAGACTCGCTACACCTTC	CASSEEETRYTF
-	-	TRBV7-9	TRBJ1-2	TGTGCCAGCAGCTTAGGGGCCCGTCTTCTTTGGTATGGCTACACCTTC	CASSLGARLLWYGYTF
-	TRBD1	TRBV27	TRBJ2-2	TGTGCCAGCAACCACCGGGACAGGGACACCGGGGAGCTGTTTTTT	CASNHRDRDTGELFF
-	-	TRBV13	TRBJ1-1	TGTGCCAGCAGCTTAGGCGGAGGAAACTCACTGAACACTGAAGCTTTCTTT	CASSLGGGNSLNTEAFF
few	-	TRBV5-6	TRBJ1-2	TGTGCCAGCAGCTTGGTTTCAGGTTTTGGCTACACCTTC	CASSLVSGFGYTF
few	-	TRBV14	TRBJ2-7	TGTGCCAGCAGCGAATACAGGGTCCACGAGCAGTACTTC	CASSEYRVHEQYF
-	-	TRBV18	TRBJ1-1	TGTGCCAGCTCATTACAGGGACATCTTACAGCTTTCTTT	CASSLQGHLTAFF
-	TRBD1	TRBV19	TRBJ1-2	TGTGCCAGTAGCACCGGGACAGGGATGTTCTATGGCTACACCTTC	CASSTGTGMFYGYTF
few	TRBD1	TRBV5-1	TRBJ1-6	TGCGCCAGCAGCTTGGCAGCAGGGGGCAATAATTCACCCCTCCACTTT	CASSLAAGGNNSPLHF
-	-	TRBV4-1	TRBJ1-5	TGCGCCAGCAGCCAAGTTTTTGCAGGGAATCAGCCCCAGCATTTT	CASSQVFAGNQPQHF
-	TRBD1	TRBV2	TRBJ1-6	TGTGCCAGCAGTGAAAAGGGGGCAGGGGACTCACCCCTCCACTTT	CASSEKGAGDSPLHF
-	-	TRBV24-1	TRBJ2-5	TGTGCCACCAGTGACCCCCGTAGGGGGGGGAAGGAGACCCAGTACTTC	CATSDPRRGGKETQYF
-	-	TRBV19	TRBJ1-6	TGTGCCAGTAGTATCCAGGGTCCGCCTCAAAATTCACCCCTCCACTTT	CASSIQGPPQNSPLHF
once	-	TRBV7-9	TRBJ1-6	TGTGCCAGCAGCCCTTGGTTCCCTGCGGATTCACCCCTCCACTTT	CASSPWFPADSPLHF
-	-	TRBV19	TRBJ1-2	TGTGCCAGTAGTATAGATCTTTCAGGGTCGCGCTATGGCTACACCTTC	CASSIDLSGSRYGYTF
-	-	TRBV28	TRBJ1-2	TGTGCCAGCAGTACCCCCCGGGGTGGATACACCTTC	CASSTPRGGYTF
-	TRBD1	TRBV4-3	TRBJ2-5	TGCGCCAGCAGCCAAGGGACAGGGGGCGAAGAGACCCAGTACTTC	CASSQGTGGEETQYF
-	TRBD2	TRBV6-5	TRBJ2-1	TGTGCCAGCGGCTTGCGGGGGGGGACCTACAATGAGCAGTTCTTC	CASGLRGGTYNEQFF
-	-	TRBV9	TRBJ2-7	TGTGCCAGCAGCCCTTCTGACGGGACAATGAGAGACGAGCAGTACTTC	CASSPSDGTMRDEQYF
-	TRBD1	TRBV19	TRBJ1-6	TGTGCCAGTAGTATCCGGGACAGCAATTCACCCCTCCACTTT	CASSIRDSNSPLHF
-	-	TRBV30	TRBJ1-2	TGTGCCTGGAGTGTACGAGAGGGTATTATTTATGGCTACACCTTC	CAWSVREGIIYGYTF
-	TRBD2	TRBV19	TRBJ2-1	TGTGCCAGTAGTATAGCAGCGACTAGCGGTTACAATGAGCAGTTCTTC	CASSIAATSGYNEQFF
-	TRBD1	TRBV30	TRBJ1-3	TGTGCCTGGACCAGGGGGCCTGGAAACACCATATATTTT	CAWTRGPGNTIYF
-	-	TRBV7-6	TRBJ1-4	TGTGCCAGCAGCTTAGCCGGCGGCGAAAAACTGTTTTTT	CASSLAGGEKLFF
-	-	TRBV9	TRBJ2-1	TGTGCCAGCAGCCCCACGCGACAGCTCAATGAGCAGTTCTTC	CASSPTRQLNEQFF
-	-	TRBV6-1	TRBJ2-1	TGTGCCAGCAGTGAACATTTTATTACAGGGACCAATGAGCAGTTCTTC	CASSEHFITGTNEQFF
-	TRBD1	TRBV2	TRBJ1-2	TGTGCCAGCAGTGAACTGGGACAGGGTTATTTGAACTATGGCTACACCTTC	CASSELGQGYLNYGYTF
few	-	TRBV11-2	TRBJ2-7	TGTGCCAGCAGCTTAAACCCAGCCAGGGAGCAGTACTTC	CASSLNPAREQYF
once	-	TRBV27	TRBJ1-1	TGTGCCAGCAGTTGGCCGGGGAGCACTGAAGCTTTCTTT	CASSWPGSTEAFF
-	-	TRBV6-5	TRBJ2-2	TGTGCCAGCAGTCAAAACACCGGGGAGCTGTTTTTT	CASSQNTGELFF
once	-	TRBV3-1/TRBV3-2	TRBJ1-1	TGTGCCAGCAGCCAAACAGACCGGGGCACTGAAGCTTTCTTT	CASSQTDRGTEAFF
-	-	TRBV7-2	TRBJ2-7	TGTGCCAGCAGTGAGGTCGGACCGGGGTCTTACGAGCAGTACTTC	CASSEVGPGSYEQYF
once	-	TRBV20-1	TRBJ2-1	TGCAGTGCCGAACCCGGCAATGAGCAGTTCTTC	CSAEPGNEQFF
-	-	TRBV25-1	TRBJ2-5	TGTGCCAGCAGTGGATCACTGCGAGGGACCCAGTACTTC	CASSGSLRGTQYF
-	-	TRBV3-1/TRBV3-2	TRBJ2-5	TGTGCCAGCAGCCGAAGGGGTGAGGAGACCCAGTACTTC	CASSRRGEETQYF
-	-	TRBV2	TRBJ2-6	TGTGCCAGAATCGTCGGCTCTGGGGCCAACGTCCTGACTTTC	CARIVGSGANVLTF